This T cell receptor (beta chain) was found in a study of blood T cell repertoires in COVID-19. Looking at the study overall: Acute and convalescent COVID-19 specimens originated in the United States, Italy and Spain. In each case, the material was cDNA or gDNA derived from T cells, B-cell-depleted T cells, or PBMCs.

CDR1 and CDR2 (germline): SGHRS, YFSETQ. Trimming cost V 2 bases and J 0 bases, with 9 bases left between them. The CDR3 loop spans 14 amino acids. Original processing methods: Nucleated cell counts were estimated from reference gene primer amplification. Produced via immunoSEQ multiplex PCR; TCRdb's table is partial and in-frame only. V and J calls and clone size are given by that table; D and trimming were obtained from the DNA. The table has 220,000 or so clones, about four fifths seen once. The chain is built from TRBV5-1 and TRBJ2-7; no reliable D call. Sequenced: peripheral blood. This TCR derives from a woman aged 55-70 years with acute or convalescent COVID-19. CDR3 protein: CASSFRGYSYEQYF. The CDR3 DNA is TGCGCCAGCAGCTTTCGCGGTTACTCCTACGAGCAGTACTTC.